These 14 T cell receptor beta chains were all obtained from the same sample, sequenced in a study of blood T cell repertoires in COVID-19. Only in-frame clones appear in the TCRdb table, and some are missing; sequencing was by immunoSEQ multiplex PCR. This table has under 300,000 clones, 80% to 90% appearing once. Sequenced material: PBMCs or T cells enriched from blood (not recorded which). These receptors were collected from a woman between 35 and 50 years old who had been exposed to COVID-19.

The genes are TRBV7-2 and TRBJ2-7; D perhaps matches TRBD1 (6 bases). This CDR3 comprises 15 residues. Germline CDR1 SGHTA, CDR2 FQGNSA. Trimming stripped 2 bases from V and 3 bases from J, with 14 bases between. The CDR3 DNA is TGTGCCAGCAGCTTATTGTCAGGGGCTAGCTACGAGCAGTACGTC. Translating it yields CASSLLSGASYEQYV.

The gene calls are TRBV7-9 and TRBJ2-1; D possibly corresponds to TRBD1 (6 bases). Per germline, CDR1 SEHNR and CDR2 FQNEAQ (reference sequence). This CDR3 is built from 15 residues. Trimming left V 3 bases short and J 3 bases short, with 12 bases between. The CDR3 loop is CASSFPGQYYNEQFF. The CDR3 bases are TGTGCCAGCAGCTTCCCAGGACAGTACTACAATGAGCAGTTCTTC.

The chain carries TRBV27 and TRBJ2-5, with 9 positions matching TRBD2. The germline V gene has CDR1 MNHEY and CDR2 SMNVEV (reference sequence). V lost 5 bases, J lost 9 bases, and 13 bases stayed unmatched. This CDR3 is 15 amino acids long. In DNA, the CDR3 is TGTGCCAGCAGTCCCGCAGCGGCGGGGGGGCGGGCCCAGTACTTC. It encodes CASSPAAAGGRAQYF.

The rearrangement joins TRBV11-3 to TRBJ1-3; 7 bases match TRBD1. The CDR3 sequence is 17 residues long. V shed 1 base, J shed 2 bases, and the junction held 8 bases outside the gene matches. CDR1 SGHNT and CDR2 YENEEA come from the germline V gene. The CDR3 is CASSLARGQSTGNTIYF. As DNA, the CDR3 is TGTGCCAGCAGCTTAGCCAGGGGACAGTCGACTGGAAACACCATATATTTT. Full variable domain (remainder filled in from reference TRBV11-3 and TRBJ1-3): EAGVVQSPRYKIIEKKQPVAFWCNPISGHNTLYWYLQNLGQGPELLIRYENEEAVDDSQLPKDRFSAERLKGVDSTLKIQPAELGDSAVYLCASSLARGQSTGNTIYFGEGSWLTVV.

The gene calls are TRBV5-4 and TRBJ2-3, with D uncertain. CDR1 is SGHNT and CDR2 is YYREEE in the germline V gene (reference sequence). The V and J ends lost 5 bases and 0 bases respectively, with 7 bases between them. There are 13 residues in the CDR3. The CDR3 region is CASRSSSTDTQYF. CDR3 bases: TGTGCCAGCAGGTCTTCTAGCACAGATACGCAGTATTTT.

This rearrangement joins TRBV7-2 to TRBJ2-3; D gene ambiguous. Trimming took 4 bases from V and 4 from J, leaving 12 bases between them. Germline V gene lookup returns CDR1 SGHTA and CDR2 FQGNSA. The CDR3 length is 14 residues. The CDR3 coding sequence is TGTGCCAGCAGCTCCGATAGAGATGCAGATACGCAGTATTTT. It yields the protein CASSSDRDADTQYF.

The chain carries TRBV4-3 and TRBJ2-1; TRBD1 is a possible D gene (5 bases). The CDR3 totals 16 residues. Per the germline V gene, CDR1 is LGHNA and CDR2 is YSLEER. V lost 1 base and J lost 2, with 12 bases in between. CDR3 sequence (DNA): TGCGCCAGCAGCCAAGTGGACACACTTACCTACAATGAGCAGTTCTTC. Translation: CASSQVDTLTYNEQFF.

The chain recombines TRBV4-2 with TRBJ2-2; 10 bases agree with TRBD2. V was pared by 2 bases and J by 6 bases, with 15 bases of the junction left unmatched. The CDR3 is 19 amino acids. From germline, CDR1 is LGHNA and CDR2 YNFKEQ. CDR3 DNA: TGTGCCAGCAGCCAAAGCAGCGGGGGGGTAATCTTGAGGGCCGGGGAGCTGTTTTTT. Translation gives CASSQSSGGVILRAGELFF.

V gene TRBV7-9 combines with J gene TRBJ1-5, with TRBD1 as a possible D gene (6 bases). Trimming took 1 base from V and 6 from J, leaving 10 bases between them. This CDR3 is built from 14 residues. Germline CDR1 reads SEHNR; CDR2 reads FQNEAQ (reference sequence). CDR3 sequence reads: CASSLGGGGQPQHF. Written as DNA, the CDR3 is TGTGCCAGCAGCTTAGGAGGGGGTGGTCAGCCCCAGCATTTT.

V usage is TRBV7-6 and J usage is TRBJ2-7, with 11 bases aligning to TRBD1. This CDR3 has 15 residues. The V and J ends lost 4 bases and 4 bases, in that order; junction bases with no gene match: 6. CDR1 and CDR2 from the germline V gene are SGHVS and FNYEAQ. CDR3 residues: CASSSGGQGGYEQYF. The DNA of the CDR3 is TGTGCCAGCAGCTCGGGGGGACAGGGGGGATACGAGCAGTACTTC. The full variable domain, with the rest looked up from reference TRBV7-6 and TRBJ2-7, is GAGVSQSPRYKVTKRGQDVALRCDPISGHVSLYWYRQALGQGPEFLTYFNYEAQQDKSGLPNDRFSAERPEGSISTLTIQRTEQRDSAMYRCASSSGGQGGYEQYFGPGTRLTVT.

The gene calls are TRBV6-5 and TRBJ2-7; 8 bases align to TRBD2. V was pared by 0 bases and J by 3 bases, with 4 bases of the junction left unmatched. Germline V gene lookup returns CDR1 MNHEY and CDR2 SVGAGI. The CDR3 runs to 15 residues. The CDR3 loop is CASSYSIGGDYEQYF. The CDR3, as DNA: TGTGCCAGCAGTTACTCCATCGGGGGGGACTACGAGCAGTACTTC.

In this sample, this clone turned up once. J is TRBJ1-3 and V is TRBV27, with 7 bases identical to TRBD1. This CDR3 is built from 15 residues. V shed 9 bases, J shed 12 bases, and the junction held 20 bases outside the gene matches. CDR1 MNHEY and CDR2 SMNVEV come from the germline V gene (reference sequence). CDR3 sequence reads: CASNPLGQLLTVIYF. The CDR3 region has the DNA TGTGCCAGTAATCCCCTGGGACAGCTTTTAACCGTCATATATTTT.

This clone was counted only a few times. This CDR3 is also generated by other DNA sequences in the sample. V is TRBV7-2 and J is TRBJ1-6; D is perhaps TRBD1 (5 bases). The CDR3 loop spans 15 amino acids. Per germline, CDR1 SGHTA and CDR2 FQGNSA. V lost 2 bases and J 7 bases, leaving 12 bases between the germline ends. CDR3 protein: CASSLIRDRNSPLHF. The CDR3 nucleotides read TGTGCCAGCAGCTTAATCAGGGATAGGAATTCACCCCTCCACTTT.

The rearrangement links TRBV2 to TRBJ1-1; TRBD1 might be the D (6 bases). The V end was cut by 6 bases, the J end by 1 base, with 12 bases between. The CDR3 totals 14 residues. Looked up from germline, CDR1 is SNHLY and CDR2 is FYNNEI. CDR3 sequence reads: CASSRRGGNTEAFF. DNA for the CDR3: TGTGCCAGCAGCCGAAGGGGGGGGAACACTGAAGCTTTCTTT.